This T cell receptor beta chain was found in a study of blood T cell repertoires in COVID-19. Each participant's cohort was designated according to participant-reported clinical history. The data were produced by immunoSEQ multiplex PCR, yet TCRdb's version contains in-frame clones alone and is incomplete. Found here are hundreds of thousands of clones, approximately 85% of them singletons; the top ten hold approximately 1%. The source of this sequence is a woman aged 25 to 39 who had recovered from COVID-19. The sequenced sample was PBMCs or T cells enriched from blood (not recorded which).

CDR3 region: CASSSEGATNEKLFF. The CDR3 coding sequence is TGTGCCAGCAGTTCCGAGGGGGCAACTAATGAAAAACTGTTTTTT. This sequence joins TRBV28 and TRBJ1-4; a weak D match, TRBD1 (6 bases). The V gene's germline CDR1 is MDHEN and CDR2 SYDVKM. This CDR3 region has 15 residues. With 4 bases removed from V and 0 bases from J, the gap between germline ends came to 9 bases.